This T cell receptor beta chain was observed in a study of CD8+CD57+ T cells in acquired aplastic anemia. The CDR3 runs 15 residues. Unmatched junction bases numbered 8, after V lost 4 bases and J lost 3 bases. Germline V gene sequence: CDR1 SQVTM, CDR2 ANQGSEA. Selection for sequencing was limited to patients who had shown CD8+CD57+ cell expansion by flow cytometry. Therapy had not been given to patients before blood sampling. Using genomic DNA as the template, TCR beta VDJ and CDR3 profiling was carried out. TCRdb ran MiXCR on the reads and lists one entry per CDR3 protein. In the table there are more than 45,000 distinct CDR3 sequences, around 50% of which are singletons. Study-level findings and limits: Overlapping CD8+ CDR3 repertoires of patients and controls contained approximately 29 shared sequences.

Of note for this clonotype: The antigen remains unidentified.

The receptor's source is a human donor with aplastic anemia. The sample was sorted CD4+, CD8+, or CD8+CD57+ T cells (not recorded which) from PBMCs. The chain employs TRBV29-1 and TRBJ1-2, with TRBD1 matching 10 bases. CDR3 amino acids: CSVAHPGTGDYGYTF. The CDR3, as DNA: TGCAGCGTTGCCCACCCCGGGACAGGGGACTATGGCTACACCTTC.